The 12 T cell receptor beta chains given below trace back to one sample, sequenced in a study of T cells in Graves' hyperthyroidism and ophthalmopathy. Researchers took RNA transcripts and amplified the TCR beta CDR3 regions from them. HTBI primers were employed in a first-round RT-PCR of the TCR CDR3. TCRdb passed the multiplex PCR reads through MiXCR, listing each CDR3 protein once. The sample includes 600,000 to 700,000 distinct CDR3 sequences, 14% to 15% of them seen just once. Sequencing was performed on blood. The receptors shown here come from a woman aged 40 to 55 with Graves' ophthalmopathy.

The chain links TRBV20-1 to TRBJ2-7, with D hard to call. The CDR3 is 12 amino acids. Germline V gene sequence: CDR1 DFQATT, CDR2 SNEGSKA (reference sequence). The germline V and J ends were trimmed by 3 bases and 3 bases, with 9 bases remaining between them. The CDR3 DNA is TGCAGTGCTAGTGAACAGCTCTACGAGCAGTACTTC. This gives the protein CSASEQLYEQYF.

This clonotype was recorded at least ten times. The V and J genes are TRBV7-8 and TRBJ1-1, with 7 positions matching TRBD1. Germline V gene lookup returns CDR1 SGHVS and CDR2 FQNEAQ. The CDR3 totals 16 residues. V dropped 4 bases and J dropped 3; count of bases not matched to a gene: 11. CDR3: CASSSRDSARDTEAFF. In DNA form, the CDR3 reads TGTGCCAGCAGCTCCAGGGACAGTGCCCGGGACACTGAAGCTTTCTTT.

This clonotype was detected many times. The chain has TRBV24-1 and TRBJ1-2, with D uncertain. Germline V gene data show CDR1 as KGHDR and CDR2 as SFDVKD. This CDR3 is built from 14 residues. V dropped 4 bases and J dropped 4 bases, with 12 bases sitting between them. CDR3 region: CATSEPGYGYGYTF. In DNA, the CDR3 is TGTGCCACCAGTGAGCCTGGGTATGGCTATGGCTACACCTTC.

The table lists this clonotype with a few counts. V gene TRBV11-2 combines with J gene TRBJ2-4; D remains ambiguous. This CDR3 has 11 amino acids. Trimming took 8 bases from V and 5 from J, leaving 7 bases between them. Germline lookup yields CDR1 SGHAT and CDR2 FQNNGV. The CDR3 sequence is CASGYQNIQYF. As DNA, the CDR3 is TGTGCCAGCGGTTACCAAAACATTCAGTACTTC.

This clonotype occurred a few times. V gene TRBV7-3 combines with J gene TRBJ2-6, with no clear D. Germline V CDR1 and CDR2: SGHTA, FQGTGA. The CDR3 is 18 residues long. The V end was cut by 2 bases, the J end by 1 base, with 15 bases between. The CDR3 DNA follows: TGTGCCAGCAGCTTAGGCACAGCGATTAGTTCTGGGGCCAACGTCCTGACTTTC. Residues: CASSLGTAISSGANVLTF.

The chain is built from TRBV11-2 and TRBJ1-2; 7 bases map to TRBD1. Germline CDR1 SGHAT, CDR2 FQNNGV. This CDR3 is 15 amino acids long. J was trimmed by 3 bases and V by 0 bases; bases with no gene match: 4. CDR3 residues: CASSLDWGTDYGYTF. The CDR3 DNA is TGTGCCAGCAGCTTAGATTGGGGGACAGACTATGGCTACACCTTC.

The chain uses TRBV6-2 or TRBV6-3 and TRBJ2-3; 8 bases align to TRBD1. The CDR3 has 18 residues. V was clipped by 0 bases and J by 1 base; unmatched bases: 9. Germline V gene data show CDR1 as MNHEY and CDR2 as SVGEGT. CDR3 sequence reads: CASSYSAGGSSGTDTQYF. The CDR3 coding sequence is TGTGCCAGCAGTTACTCGGCAGGGGGCTCCTCTGGCACAGATACGCAGTATTTT.

Many counts were recorded for this clonotype. The chain links TRBV27 to TRBJ1-2; the D gene is possibly TRBD1 (6 bases). The germline V and J ends were trimmed by 4 bases and 0 bases, with 15 bases remaining between them. The CDR3 is 16 amino acids. CDR1 is MNHEY, CDR2 SMNVEV, per germline (reference sequence). This chain's CDR3 is CASSSFPGEPNYGYTF. CDR3 bases: TGTGCCAGCAGTTCTTTCCCAGGGGAACCTAACTATGGCTACACCTTC.

This clonotype came up many times. The CDR3 nucleotides are TGCAGTGCTAGAAGGCAGGGACGCTCTGGGGCCAACGTCCTGACTTTC. This translates into CSARRQGRSGANVLTF. The chain employs TRBV20-1 and TRBJ2-6; D tentatively fits TRBD1 or TRBD2 (5 bases each). This CDR3 is 16 amino acids long. Per germline, CDR1 DFQATT and CDR2 SNEGSKA (reference sequence). The germline V and J ends were trimmed by 2 bases and 0 bases, with 11 bases remaining between them.

V and J are TRBV18 and TRBJ2-5; 14 bases line up with TRBD2. Unmatched junction bases numbered 3, after V lost 6 bases and J lost 3 bases. Germline V gene data show CDR1 as KGHSH and CDR2 as LQKENI. The CDR3 is 15 amino acids. This CDR3 reads CASSWGLAGEETQYF. CDR3 bases: TGTGCCAGCTCCTGGGGACTAGCGGGAGAAGAGACCCAGTACTTC. The full variable domain, in which reference TRBV18 and TRBJ2-5 provide the parts outside the CDR3, is NAGVMQNPRHLVRRRGQEARLRCSPMKGHSHVYWYRQLPEEGLKFMVYLQKENIIDESGMPKERFSAEFPKEGPSILRIQQVVRGDSAAYFCASSWGLAGEETQYFGPGTRLLVL.

This clonotype has at least ten counts. The chain carries TRBV30 and TRBJ1-4, with D uncertain. Germline V gene lookup returns CDR1 GTSNPN and CDR2 SVGIG (reference sequence). This CDR3 is 14 amino acids long. The germline V and J ends were trimmed by 2 bases and 5 bases, with 12 bases remaining between them. CDR3 in DNA: TGTGCCTGGAGTTTATTTCCCGGCAATGAAAAACTGTTTTTT. It translates to CAWSLFPGNEKLFF.

This clonotype was seen a handful of times. The V call is TRBV19, the J call TRBJ1-2; 10 nucleotides align to TRBD1. Germline values: CDR1 LNHDA, CDR2 SQIVND (reference sequence). This CDR3 spans 16 amino acids. Trimming took 5 bases from V and 0 from J; bases not matched to a gene: 6. DNA of the CDR3: TGTGCCAGTAGTGCCAGACAGGGGGCTGCTAACTATGGCTACACCTTC. It encodes CASSARQGAANYGYTF.